This T cell receptor (beta chain) was found in a study of blood T cell repertoires in COVID-19. Overall study: Samples taken during acute and convalescent COVID-19 were collected in the United States, Italy and Spain. Sources were T cells, B-cell-depleted T cells, or PBMCs; the material itself was cDNA or gDNA.

In Seattle, patients joined the study during active infection and were tracked longitudinally. V was clipped by 4 bases and J by 2 bases; unmatched bases: 1. The germline V gene encodes CDR1 ENHRY and CDR2 SYGVKD. The CDR3 is 13 residues long. Per the authors' pipeline: How many nucleated cells were present was estimated from reference gene primer amplification. Profiled with immunoSEQ multiplex PCR; TCRdb holds only in-frame clones, not every one. The DNA was the basis for D and trimming; V, J and clone size are from that table. The sample shows about 300,000 clones, roughly nine tenths of them seen only once.

The chain is built from TRBV10-3 and TRBJ2-5, with 7 bases matching TRBD1. The sequence derives from a woman aged 25 to 45 with COVID-19, enrolled during active disease. Sequences were obtained from peripheral blood. The CDR3 bases are TGTGCCATCAGTGGACAGGGACAAGAGACCCAGTACTTC. Protein sequence: CAISGQGQETQYF.